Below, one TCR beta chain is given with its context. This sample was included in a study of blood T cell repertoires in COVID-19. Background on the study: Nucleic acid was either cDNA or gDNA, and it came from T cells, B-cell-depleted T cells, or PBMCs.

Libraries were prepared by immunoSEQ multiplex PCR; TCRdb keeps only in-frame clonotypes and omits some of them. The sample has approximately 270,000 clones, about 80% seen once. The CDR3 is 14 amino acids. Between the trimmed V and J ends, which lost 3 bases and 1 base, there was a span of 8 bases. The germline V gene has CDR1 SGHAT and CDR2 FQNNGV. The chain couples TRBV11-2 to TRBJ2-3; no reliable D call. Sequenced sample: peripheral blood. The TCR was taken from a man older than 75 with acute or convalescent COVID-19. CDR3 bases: TGTGCCAGCAGCTTCGAGGCCCGCACAGATACGCAGTATTTT. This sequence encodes CASSFEARTDTQYF.